This T cell receptor beta chain was identified during a study of blood T cell repertoires in COVID-19. Study in general: Whether acute or convalescent, the COVID-19 samples came from the United States, Italy and Spain.

V was pared by 0 bases and J by 2 bases, with 8 bases between. Germline values: CDR1 SGHVS, CDR2 FNYEAQ. The CDR3 sequence is 15 residues long. TCRdb's table, derived via immunoSEQ multiplex PCR, lists solely in-frame clones and lacks some. The data show tens of thousands of clones, roughly 87% seen once. This rearrangement joins TRBV7-6 to TRBJ1-3; no clear D. This TCR was recovered from a human donor with active COVID-19. The donor label of this sample is uncertain. The sequenced sample was peripheral blood. The CDR3 loop reads CASSLARATGNTIYF. For the CDR3, the DNA is TGTGCCAGCAGCTTAGCTCGAGCCACTGGAAACACCATATATTTT.